These T cell receptor beta chains were read from a single sample in a study of CD8 T cells in ankylosing spondylitis. TCRdb passed the 5' RACE reads through MiXCR, listing each CDR3 protein once. The table includes hundreds of thousands of distinct CDR3 sequences, approximately 22% detected once. The sequenced sample consisted of blood, either unsorted or a sorted T cell fraction (not recorded which). These receptor sequences come from a male donor with ankylosing spondylitis or in good health (not recorded which). Both conserved end residues are part of each CDR3. D genes are given only for firm matches. Clone sizes are given selectively: once, few, many, or a class where the clone is expanded.

size,D,J,V,DNA,CDR3
few,-,TRBJ2-1,TRBV12-3/TRBV12-4,TGTGCCAGCAGCCGGACCCCCCCGGAGCAGTTCTTC,CASSRTPPEQFF
-,-,TRBJ2-7,TRBV29-1,TGCAGCGTTGATTCATTCGATCAGGGGGGCTACGAGCAGTACTTC,CSVDSFDQGGYEQYF
many,-,TRBJ2-7,TRBV29-1,TGCAGCGCCCAGGGACATCGGAGCTCCTACGAGCAGTACTTC,CSAQGHRSSYEQYF
few,TRBD1,TRBJ2-5,TRBV10-3,TGTGCCATCAGTGGACAGGGTGGGGCTTCCCAAGAGACCCAGTACTTC,CAISGQGGASQETQYF
-,TRBD2,TRBJ2-7,TRBV29-1,TGCAGCGTTGAACGGGAGGGGAGCTCCTACGAGCAGTACTTC,CSVEREGSSYEQYF
-,-,TRBJ2-7,TRBV29-1,TGCAGCGTTGAAGACAGAGGGGGCTACGAGCAGTACTTC,CSVEDRGGYEQYF
-,-,TRBJ2-5,TRBV6-6,TGTGCCAGCAGATCGACGGGGTACGAGACCCAGTACTTC,CASRSTGYETQYF
few,-,TRBJ2-1,TRBV12-3/TRBV12-4,TGTGCCAGCAGCCGCGAGAACAATGAGCAGTTCTTC,CASSRENNEQFF
-,-,TRBJ1-2,TRBV12-3/TRBV12-4,TGTGCCAGCAGGAGATTGACAGGAAAGGATGGCTACACCTTC,CASRRLTGKDGYTF
-,-,TRBJ2-1,TRBV5-6,TGTGCCAGCAGCTTGGGGCGGGACTCCTACAATGAGCAGTTCTTC,CASSLGRDSYNEQFF
few,TRBD2,TRBJ2-1,TRBV6-5,TGTGCCAGCAGTTACGTGGCGGGGGGCCGCTACAATGAGCAGTTCTTC,CASSYVAGGRYNEQFF
few,TRBD1,TRBJ2-5,TRBV10-3,TGTGCCATCACCCCGGACAGGGAAGAGACCCAGTACTTC,CAITPDREETQYF
few,-,TRBJ1-1,TRBV4-1,TGCGCCAGCAGCTCACCAGGCACTGAAGCTTTCTTT,CASSSPGTEAFF
-,TRBD2,TRBJ2-7,TRBV12-3/TRBV12-4,TGTGCCAGCAGCCCCGGGGGGGAAAAAGGGGAGCAGTACTTC,CASSPGGEKGEQYF
few,-,TRBJ2-1,TRBV12-3/TRBV12-4,TGTGCCAGCAGCCTTCGTATGGTAACGTACAATGAGCAGTTCTTC,CASSLRMVTYNEQFF
few,-,TRBJ1-4,TRBV6-1,TGTGCCAGCAGTCCAGCGGCAGTTAATGAAAAACTGTTTTTT,CASSPAAVNEKLFF
-,-,TRBJ2-5,TRBV4-1,TGCGCCAGCAGCCAAGATTCAGGGGTGATTGGCGAGACCCAGTACTTC,CASSQDSGVIGETQYF
-,-,TRBJ2-1,TRBV7-8,TGTGCCAGCAGCTTAGCGCGTAGGGGGCGGGAGAATGAGCAGTTCTTC,CASSLARRGRENEQFF
few,-,TRBJ2-3,TRBV19,TGTGCCAGTAGCTACAGCCCTAGCACAGATACGCAGTATTTT,CASSYSPSTDTQYF
-,-,TRBJ2-7,TRBV29-1,TGCAGCGTGGCCGGGAGGTACTTC,CSVAGRYF
few,-,TRBJ2-1,TRBV9,TGTGCCAGCAGCGGCGGGACACCCTACAATGAGCAGTTCTTC,CASSGGTPYNEQFF
-,TRBD1,TRBJ2-3,TRBV6-1,TGTGCCAGTACCGGGACAGGGGATTTGTGGGATACGCAGTATTTT,CASTGTGDLWDTQYF
many,-,TRBJ2-1,TRBV20-1,TGCAGTGCCGCGGCAGGGAAATTGGGCAATGAGCAGTTCTTC,CSAAAGKLGNEQFF
-,TRBD1,TRBJ2-1,TRBV12-3/TRBV12-4,TGTGCCAGCAGTTTAGTTCCGGGACAGTTCAATGAGCAGTTCTTC,CASSLVPGQFNEQFF
-,-,TRBJ2-1,TRBV7-9,TGTGCCAGCAGCTTGGTAGGAGGGGCGCCCAATGAGCAGTTCTTC,CASSLVGGAPNEQFF
few,-,TRBJ2-1,TRBV4-2,TGTGCCAGCAGCCAAGATGCGGCTGTTGGGTACAATGAGCAGTTCTTC,CASSQDAAVGYNEQFF
-,-,TRBJ1-2,TRBV7-8,TGTGCCAGCAGCTGGACTAGCGAGGGGTTGGACGGCTACACCTTC,CASSWTSEGLDGYTF
-,-,TRBJ2-3,TRBV4-1,TGCGCCAGCAGCCAAGAGCCAAGGGTATCGGATACGCAGTATTTT,CASSQEPRVSDTQYF
few,TRBD1,TRBJ1-5,TRBV12-3/TRBV12-4,TGTGCCAGTACGGGACAGGGGAATCAGCCCCAGCGTTTT,CASTGQGNQPQRF
few,TRBD1,TRBJ2-1,TRBV5-1,TGCGCCAGCAGCTACTACAGGGGGTCTTCCTACAATGAGCAGTTCTTC,CASSYYRGSSYNEQFF
few,-,TRBJ2-4,TRBV4-2,TGTGCCAGCAGCCAAGCAGGGGTTTGGGCCAAAAACATTCAGTACTTC,CASSQAGVWAKNIQYF
few,TRBD2,TRBJ2-5,TRBV11-2,TGTGCCAGCAGCTTAGTAGCGGGGGATGAAGAGACCCAGTACTTC,CASSLVAGDEETQYF
-,-,TRBJ2-7,TRBV5-1,TGCGCCAGCAGCTTCGGCAGCCAATACGAGCAGTACTTC,CASSFGSQYEQYF
-,-,TRBJ2-2,TRBV6-5,TGTGCCAGCAGCTATCTGGAGGGATCTGTACGCACCGGGGAGCTGTTTTTT,CASSYLEGSVRTGELFF
-,TRBD1,TRBJ2-7,TRBV28,TGTGCCACCAAGACAGGGAGCTCCTACGAGCAGTACTTC,CATKTGSSYEQYF
few,TRBD1,TRBJ1-5,TRBV12-3/TRBV12-4,TGTGCCAGCAGTTTATCCCTGACAGGGATTAATCAGCCCCAGCATTTT,CASSLSLTGINQPQHF
few,-,TRBJ1-2,TRBV27,TGTGCCAGCAGTTTATCTGTCGGACCTAACTATGGCTACACCTTC,CASSLSVGPNYGYTF
once,-,TRBJ1-2,TRBV20-1,TGCAGTGCTAGAGGCGGACATTATGGCTACACCTTC,CSARGGHYGYTF
few,-,TRBJ1-6,TRBV7-6,TGTGCCAGCAGCTTTGGGGGTGGGGGTTCACCCCTCCACTTT,CASSFGGGGSPLHF
-,-,TRBJ2-2,TRBV29-1,TGCAGCGTTGAAGACAGGATTACCGGGGAGCTGTTTTTT,CSVEDRITGELFF
few,-,TRBJ2-5,TRBV19,TGTGCCAGTAGTAGAGGCTATCTAGGGGAGACCCAGTACTTC,CASSRGYLGETQYF
-,-,TRBJ2-7,TRBV10-3,TGTGCCATCAAAGACGGAAGCTCCTACGAGCAGTACTTC,CAIKDGSSYEQYF
-,-,TRBJ2-2,TRBV29-1,TGCAGCGTTGAAGAAGCAGGGGTAGAGACCGGGGAGCTGTTTTTT,CSVEEAGVETGELFF
-,-,TRBJ1-2,TRBV27,TGTGCCAGCAGTTTATGGGCAGACAAGGGGTGGACCTTC,CASSLWADKGWTF
-,TRBD2,TRBJ2-3,TRBV7-9,TGTGCCAGCAGCTTGGTAGCGGGGGCTTTCACAGATACGCAGTATTTT,CASSLVAGAFTDTQYF
few,TRBD1,TRBJ2-5,TRBV7-3,TGTGCCAGCAGCCCTAGCAGGACAGGAGCAGAAGAGACCCAGTACTTC,CASSPSRTGAEETQYF
few,-,TRBJ2-5,TRBV12-3/TRBV12-4,TGTGCCAGCAGTTTATTGGGCGTTTACACCCAGTACTTC,CASSLLGVYTQYF
few,-,TRBJ2-1,TRBV12-3/TRBV12-4,TGTGCCAGCAGTTTGGGGGTGTTCTCCTACAATGAGCAGTTCTTC,CASSLGVFSYNEQFF
few,-,TRBJ1-4,TRBV7-9,TGTGCCAGCAGCTTAGGGGTTGCGGTCGGACCGAATGAAAAACTGTTTTTT,CASSLGVAVGPNEKLFF
few,TRBD2,TRBJ2-7,TRBV12-3/TRBV12-4,TGTGCCAGCAGTTCGGGACTCCCGGGGGGAGAGCAGTACTTC,CASSSGLPGGEQYF
-,TRBD1,TRBJ1-2,TRBV15,TGTGCCACCAGTTCGCCGGACAGGGCGGATGGCTACACCTTC,CATSSPDRADGYTF
-,TRBD1,TRBJ1-1,TRBV25-1,TGTGCCAGCAGTGACCTAAAGGGGGCTTACACTGAAGCTTTCTTT,CASSDLKGAYTEAFF
once,-,TRBJ2-1,TRBV28,TGTGCCAGCAGCGACATTCTATACAATGAGCAGTTCTTC,CASSDILYNEQFF
-,TRBD1,TRBJ1-1,TRBV29-1,TGCAGCGTTGCAGACCAGGGGGGATTCCTTCTGAACACTGAAGCTTTCTTT,CSVADQGGFLLNTEAFF
-,TRBD2,TRBJ2-7,TRBV20-1,TGCAGTAGCCCGGGGGGTTTAGGGTACGAGCAGTACTTC,CSSPGGLGYEQYF
few,TRBD2,TRBJ2-5,TRBV7-9,TGTGCCAGCAGCTTATCCCTAGCGGGGGAGACCCAGTACTTC,CASSLSLAGETQYF
few,-,TRBJ2-7,TRBV29-1,TGCAGCGCGAGGGGTATGGGGGTCTACGAGCAGTACTTC,CSARGMGVYEQYF
few,TRBD1,TRBJ2-7,TRBV24-1,TGTGCCACCCGGGACAGGGTAGACCACGAGCAGTACTTC,CATRDRVDHEQYF
-,TRBD2,TRBJ2-5,TRBV20-1,TGCAGTGCTAGGGTCCTAGCGGGGGTTCAAGAGACCCAGTACTTC,CSARVLAGVQETQYF